The next 18 T cell receptor beta chains were all read from a single sample in a study of identical twins. Via MiXCR, TCRdb re-called the 5' RACE reads, giving one row per CDR3 protein. The sample carries about 290,000 distinct CDR3 sequences, just under 9.5% recorded once. These same records also appear under a second study, on yellow fever vaccine responses in identical twins.

Sequencing input: CD8+ T cells sorted from blood. The origin of the receptors is a woman between 18 and 29 years old in good health.

This clonotype showed up many times. The chain recombines TRBV12-3 or TRBV12-4 with TRBJ1-1, with D unclear. The CDR3 consists of 13 residues. The V and J ends lost 6 bases and 5 bases respectively, with 13 bases between them. CDR3: CASSSGSETEAFF. CDR3 in DNA: TGTGCCAGCAGCTCCGGGTCTGAAACTGAAGCTTTCTTT.

This clonotype was seen ten or more times. The CDR3 region is CASSLRLRFNEKLFF. The CDR3 DNA is TGTGCCAGCAGTTTACGGTTGAGATTTAATGAAAAACTGTTTTTT. The chain has TRBV27 and TRBJ1-4, with D unresolved. Germline loops: CDR1 MNHEY, CDR2 SMNVEV (reference sequence). This CDR3 spans 15 amino acids. The V and J ends lost 2 bases and 4 bases respectively, with 11 bases between them.

This clonotype was found once. This may stem from a read error, because a much larger clone lies one nucleotide away. V is TRBV6-5 and J is TRBJ2-3; D may be TRBD1 or TRBD2 (5 bases each). CDR1 and CDR2 (germline): MNHEY, SVGAGI. The CDR3 loop spans 18 amino acids. The DNA for the CDR3 is TGTGCCAGCAGTCACTCTTGGGGACCCCAGTCAGTTCCAGATACGCAGTATTTT. Translated: CASSHSWGPQSVPDTQYF.

This clonotype was detected ten times or more. V gene TRBV28 combines with J gene TRBJ1-5, with TRBD1 identical over 10 bases. Germline loops: CDR1 MDHEN, CDR2 SYDVKM. Trimming at V came to 5 bases and at J to 5 bases, leaving 6 bases not matched to a gene. This CDR3 has 15 amino acids. CDR3 DNA sequence: TGTGCCAGCAGTCCCGAAGGGACAGGGGATCAGCCCCAGCATTTT. It codes for CASSPEGTGDQPQHF.

In its sample, this clonotype was seen many times. CDR3 residues: CSVELAGMNTGELFF. CDR3 bases: TGCAGCGTTGAACTAGCGGGTATGAACACCGGGGAGCTGTTTTTT. V gene TRBV29-1 combines with J gene TRBJ2-2; 8 bases are shared with TRBD2. Germline V gene data show CDR1 as SQVTM and CDR2 as ANQGSEA. The CDR3 loop spans 15 amino acids. With 2 bases clipped from V and 1 base from J, the junction kept 3 bases outside the gene matches.

The sample holds many counts of this clonotype. The chain is built from TRBV11-2 and TRBJ1-5, with no clear D. Germline lookup yields CDR1 SGHAT and CDR2 FQNNGV. V lost 0 bases to trimming and J lost 3 bases, with 9 bases between them. This CDR3 is built from 15 residues. CDR3 region: CASSLEGAANQPQHF. For the CDR3, the DNA is TGTGCCAGCAGCTTAGAGGGTGCGGCCAATCAGCCCCAGCATTTT.

The rearrangement uses TRBV11-2 and TRBJ2-7, with no clear D. Germline CDR1 and CDR2: SGHAT and FQNNGV. The CDR3 has 15 residues. V was cut by 4 bases and J by 1 base, with 14 bases left in between. CDR3 sequence (DNA): TGTGCCAGCAGCTACGCCAAGGAGAGATCCTACGAGCAGTACTTC. As protein: CASSYAKERSYEQYF.

This clonotype was detected only a few times. J is TRBJ2-7 and V is TRBV28; D is possibly TRBD1 (7 bases). Germline V lookup: CDR1 MDHEN, CDR2 SYDVKM. There are 17 residues in the CDR3. V was pared by 1 base and J by 6 bases, with 22 bases between. The DNA for the CDR3 is TGTGCCAGCAGTTTATTAATTTTGTCTCAGGGGGGCGTCGAGCAGTACTTC. This sequence encodes CASSLLILSQGGVEQYF.

This clonotype was counted only a few times. The rearrangement links TRBV24-1 to TRBJ2-3, with a weak D call TRBD1 (6 bases). Germline CDR1 KGHDR, CDR2 SFDVKD. V dropped 5 bases and J dropped 3 bases, with 17 bases sitting between them. The CDR3 covers 16 residues. This CDR3 is CATSGAYRVGTDTQYF. The DNA for the CDR3 is TGTGCCACCAGTGGCGCCTACAGGGTCGGGACAGATACGCAGTATTTT.

This clonotype has more than one count but fewer than ten. The V gene is TRBV7-9, the J gene TRBJ1-5; maybe TRBD1 (5 bases). V was cut by 5 bases and J by 5 bases, with 13 bases left in between. The CDR3 consists of 14 residues. Germline V lookup: CDR1 SEHNR, CDR2 FQNEAQ (reference sequence). CDR3 amino acids: CASSPTDRDQPQHF. The CDR3 bases are TGTGCCAGCAGCCCGACCGACAGAGATCAGCCCCAGCATTTT.

The sample holds many counts of this clonotype. The chain recombines TRBV29-1 with TRBJ2-1; 11 nucleotides align to TRBD2. CDR3 length: 17 amino acids. Trimming at V came to 6 bases and at J to 3 bases, leaving 13 bases not matched to a gene. Germline loops: CDR1 SQVTM, CDR2 ANQGSEA. The CDR3 sequence is CSVVGLAETKDYNEQFF. DNA of the CDR3: TGCAGCGTGGTGGGACTAGCGGAAACTAAGGACTACAATGAGCAGTTCTTC.

The V and J genes are TRBV12-3 or TRBV12-4 and TRBJ2-7, with D perhaps matching TRBD1 or TRBD2 (5 bases each). Between the trimmed V and J ends, which lost 6 bases and 3 bases, there was a span of 15 bases. This CDR3 is built from 14 residues. CDR3 nucleotides: TGTGCCAGCAGCCCTTTAGAGGGGAACTACGAGCAGTACTTC. This encodes CASSPLEGNYEQYF.

The J gene is TRBJ2-1, the V gene TRBV11-3, with 9 positions matching TRBD2. The CDR3 loop spans 16 amino acids. The trim removed 5 bases at V and 5 bases at J, leaving 10 bases unmatched. CDR1 is SGHNT and CDR2 is YENEEA in the germline V gene. CDR3 loop: CASSRGGGRDNNEQFF. The CDR3 nucleotides are TGTGCCAGCAGCCGCGGGGGCGGGAGGGATAACAATGAGCAGTTCTTC.

This clonotype came up many times. The chain combines TRBV10-2 with TRBJ2-1, with D perhaps matching TRBD1 or TRBD2 (6 bases each). CDR1 and CDR2 (germline): WSHSY, SAAADI. The germline V and J ends were trimmed by 6 bases and 5 bases, with 11 bases remaining between them. CDR3 length: 13 amino acids. CDR3 region: CASRGGINNEQFF. The CDR3 DNA reads TGCGCCAGCAGAGGGGGGATCAACAATGAGCAGTTCTTC.

This clonotype was detected a few times. This rearrangement joins TRBV3-1 to TRBJ2-5, with D tentatively TRBD1 (6 bases). Germline loops: CDR1 LGHDT, CDR2 YNNKEL (reference sequence). This CDR3 contains 14 residues. Between the trimmed V and J ends, which lost 3 bases and 3 bases, there was a span of 11 bases. The CDR3 DNA reads TGTGCCAGCAGCCACAGGGACAAGAAAGAGACCCAGTACTTC. It yields the protein CASSHRDKKETQYF.

To note about this clonotype: This may be a read error: a much more frequent sequence differs by one nucleotide. J is TRBJ2-7 and V is TRBV2; D assignment may be TRBD1 or TRBD2 (6 bases each). The germline CDR1 and CDR2 sequences are SNHLY and FYNNEI. V lost 8 bases, J lost 6 bases, and 8 bases lay in between. The CDR3 totals 10 residues. CDR3 in DNA: TGTGCCAGCGGAGGGGGCGAGCAGTACTTC. Amino acids: CASGGGEQYF. Using reference TRBV2 and TRBJ2-7 for the parts outside the CDR3, the full variable domain is EPEVTQTPSHQVTQMGQEVILRCVPISNHLYFYWYRQILGQKVEFLVSFYNNEISEKSEIFDDQFSVERPDGSNFTLKIRSTKLEDSAMYFCASGGGEQYFGPGTRLTVT.

This clonotype has a count of ten or more. J is TRBJ1-2 and V is TRBV27; tentative D call: TRBD1 (5 bases). Between the trimmed V and J ends, which lost 5 bases and 4 bases, there was a span of 11 bases. The CDR3 is made up of 13 amino acids. CDR1 MNHEY and CDR2 SMNVEV come from the germline V gene (reference sequence). The DNA of the CDR3 is TGTGCCAGCAGTCCCGGGGGAACCTATGGCTACACCTTC. Translation gives CASSPGGTYGYTF.

This clonotype appeared many times. The chain recombines TRBV11-2 with TRBJ2-7, with D possibly being TRBD2 (5 bases). The CDR3 runs 14 residues. Germline V gene sequence: CDR1 SGHAT, CDR2 FQNNGV. V lost 3 bases and J lost 3, with 12 bases in between. The CDR3 region is CASSFFGIDYEQYF. The CDR3 DNA follows: TGTGCCAGCAGCTTCTTCGGGATTGACTACGAGCAGTACTTC.